Below are 19 T cell receptor beta chains sequenced from a single sample in a study of cytomegalovirus exposure and HLA in healthy donors. With 60 Vbeta and 13 Jbeta primers, the PCR was carried out. Here immunoSEQ multiplex PCR was the method, and the copy in TCRdb shows in-frame clones only, minus some. The table includes approximately 160,000 clones, 64% detected once. The sequencing sample was made of PBMCs. These receptors all come from a woman younger than 45 in good health and CMV-seropositive.

Only one count was recorded for this clone. The V gene is TRBV7-8, the J gene TRBJ2-1; 9 bases map to TRBD2. Germline V gene sequence: CDR1 SGHVS, CDR2 FQNEAQ. The CDR3 has 19 residues. J was trimmed by 1 base and V by 2 bases; bases with no gene match: 12. The CDR3 coding sequence is TGTGCCAGCAGCTTACCCAAACTAGGACTAGCGATGTCCTACAATGAGCAGTTCTTC. It is translated as CASSLPKLGLAMSYNEQFF.

This chain uses TRBV6-5 with TRBJ1-6; 7 nucleotides align to TRBD1. The CDR3 spans 15 residues. Germline CDR1 reads MNHEY; CDR2 reads SVGAGI. V shed 6 bases and J 2 bases; nucleotides not matched to a gene: 4. This chain's CDR3 is CASRDQGAYNSPLHF. The CDR3 DNA reads as TGTGCCAGCAGGGATCAGGGGGCCTATAATTCACCCCTCCACTTT.

A single count supports this clone. The V call is TRBV7-6, the J call TRBJ1-1; D perhaps matches TRBD1 (5 bases). Germline CDR1 SGHVS, CDR2 FNYEAQ. The CDR3 extends over 18 amino acids. V shed 1 base and J shed 0 bases, with 18 bases lying between them. CDR3 bases: TGTGCCAGCAGCTTAGAGCCCCCCCGGAGGGGCCTGAACACTGAAGCTTTCTTT. The encoded protein is CASSLEPPRRGLNTEAFF.

This clone was seen just once. The chain joins TRBV5-1 to TRBJ2-7; a weak D match, TRBD2 (6 bases). Trimming left V 5 bases short and J 7 bases short, with 16 bases between. The germline V gene encodes CDR1 SGHRS and CDR2 YFSETQ. The CDR3 is 13 amino acids. The CDR3 sequence: CASRVTPGREQYF. DNA of the CDR3: TGCGCCAGCAGGGTTACACCGGGGAGGGAGCAGTACTTC.

V usage is TRBV6-1 and J usage is TRBJ2-7; the D gene is possibly TRBD1 (5 bases). The CDR3 is made up of 13 amino acids. The germline V gene has CDR1 MNHNS and CDR2 SASEGT. The V and J ends lost 5 bases and 1 base respectively, with 9 bases between them. CDR3 sequence: CASSIDSSYEQYF. The CDR3 coding sequence is TGTGCCAGCAGTATCGACAGTTCCTACGAGCAGTACTTC.

This clone was recorded a few times. This chain connects TRBV27 to TRBJ1-4; TRBD1 might be the D (5 bases). Germline lookup yields CDR1 MNHEY and CDR2 SMNVEV (reference sequence). The CDR3 loop spans 15 amino acids. Trimming took off 5 bases at V and 0 bases at J, with 10 bases between the two ends. CDR3 DNA sequence: TGTGCCAGCAGTCCCAGCAGGGCAACTAATGAAAAACTGTTTTTT. Residues: CASSPSRATNEKLFF.

V and J are TRBV2 and TRBJ1-1; D gene ambiguous. Deletions cut 6 bases from V and 11 bases from J, with 31 bases between. Germline CDR1 is SNHLY and CDR2 is FYNNEI. This CDR3 has 17 residues. The chain's CDR3 is CASSYGMPLREGELAFF. The CDR3 coding sequence is TGTGCCAGCAGCTACGGGATGCCCCTCCGGGAGGGTGAATTGGCTTTCTTT.

This clone was observed a handful of times. The CDR3 protein is CAWSVTSGGETQYF. The CDR3 DNA reads as TGTGCCTGGAGTGTAACTAGCGGGGGGGAGACCCAGTACTTC. The chain is built from TRBV30 and TRBJ2-5; 12 nucleotides align to TRBD2. Trimming cost V 0 bases and J 5 bases; bases outside gene matches: 1. The CDR3 has 14 residues. CDR1 is GTSNPN and CDR2 is SVGIG in the germline V gene (reference sequence).

The CDR3 DNA sequence: TGTGCCAGCATTGGGGCAGCTAACTATGGCTACACCTTC. It yields the protein CASIGAANYGYTF. The rearrangement links TRBV2 to TRBJ1-2; weak D call: TRBD1 (5 bases). The V and J ends lost 7 bases and 0 bases respectively, with 9 bases between them. Germline V gives CDR1 SNHLY, CDR2 FYNNEI. The CDR3 is 13 amino acids.

This clone was found a few times. The chain carries TRBV5-1 and TRBJ2-1, with TRBD2 matching over 7 bases. The CDR3 runs 17 residues. Per the germline V gene, CDR1 is SGHRS and CDR2 is YFSETQ. Unmatched junction bases numbered 8, after V lost 2 bases and J lost 0 bases. CDR3 region: CASSFHQAGSSYNEQFF. Here the CDR3 DNA reads TGCGCCAGCAGCTTTCACCAAGCGGGGAGCTCCTACAATGAGCAGTTCTTC.

The gene calls are TRBV4-1 and TRBJ2-7, with a possible D match to TRBD2 (5 bases). The CDR3 is 13 residues long. Per the germline V gene, CDR1 is MGHRA and CDR2 is YSYEKL. The V gene lost 4 bases and the J gene lost 2 bases, with 9 bases spanning the gap. CDR3 sequence: CASSPGSPYEQYF. The DNA for the CDR3 is TGCGCCAGCAGCCCTGGGAGTCCCTACGAGCAGTACTTC.

For the CDR3, the DNA is TGTGCCAGCAGGCAGAATGTTGGAAACACCATATATTTT. Residues: CASRQNVGNTIYF. The chain links TRBV6-5 to TRBJ1-3; the D is unclear. Per germline, CDR1 MNHEY and CDR2 SVGAGI. The CDR3 loop spans 13 amino acids. V was shortened by 6 bases and J by 3 bases, with 9 bases between the two germline ends.

This chain connects TRBV19 to TRBJ1-2; weak D call: TRBD1 (6 bases). Per germline, CDR1 LNHDA and CDR2 SQIVND (reference sequence). CDR3 length equals 17 residues. V lost 5 bases and J lost 4, with 23 bases in between. This CDR3 reads CASSAYQGQLDSYGYTF. CDR3 nucleotide sequence: TGTGCCAGTAGTGCATATCAGGGACAATTGGACTCCTATGGCTACACCTTC.

The V gene is TRBV4-1, the J gene TRBJ1-2, with D perhaps matching TRBD1 (5 bases). CDR3 length: 14 amino acids. Germline CDR1 MGHRA, CDR2 YSYEKL. V dropped 1 base and J dropped 6 bases, with 12 bases sitting between them. Here the CDR3 DNA reads TGCGCCAGCAGCCAAGTCAGGGATACGGATGGCTACACCTTC. Translated: CASSQVRDTDGYTF.

This clone was found a few times. The chain carries TRBV5-1 and TRBJ2-1, with D tentatively TRBD2 (6 bases). The CDR3 runs to 15 residues. Trimming removed 2 bases from V and 2 bases from J, with 11 bases in between. CDR1 is SGHRS and CDR2 is YFSETQ in the germline V gene. In nucleotides, the CDR3 is TGCGCCAGCAGCTTAGTTAGCGGAACCTACAATGAGCAGTTCTTC. As protein: CASSLVSGTYNEQFF. Combining the CDR3 with reference TRBV5-1 and TRBJ2-1 gives the whole variable domain KAGVTQTPRYLIKTRGQQVTLSCSPISGHRSVSWYQQTPGQGLQFLFEYFSETQRNKGNFPGRFSGRQFSNSRSEMNVSTLELGDSALYLCASSLVSGTYNEQFFGPGTRLTVL.

V gene TRBV6-5 combines with J gene TRBJ1-1; D uncertain. Germline-derived CDR1 and CDR2 are MNHEY and SVGAGI. Trimming removed 0 bases at V and 8 bases at J, with 7 bases between. This CDR3 contains 12 residues. The chain's CDR3 is CASSYSRGEAFF. The DNA for the CDR3 is TGTGCCAGCAGTTACTCGCGAGGGGAAGCTTTCTTT.

V is TRBV11-3 and J is TRBJ2-3; the match to TRBD2 covers 10 bases. With 0 bases clipped from V and 5 bases from J, the junction kept 11 bases outside the gene matches. Germline assignment: CDR1 SGHNT and CDR2 YENEEA. This CDR3 has 18 residues. The CDR3 region has the DNA TGTGCCAGCAGCTTAGATGCGGGGGCTAGCGGGAGAAGAGATACGCAGTATTTT. It specifies CASSLDAGASGRRDTQYF.

This sequence joins TRBV28 and TRBJ1-2; 8 bases are a match to TRBD1. The CDR3 sequence is 13 residues long. The germline V gene encodes CDR1 MDHEN and CDR2 SYDVKM. Trimming took 3 bases from V and 6 from J; bases not matched to a gene: 3. CDR3 amino acids: CASSFATGDGYTF. The DNA of the CDR3 is TGTGCCAGCAGTTTTGCGACAGGGGATGGCTACACCTTC.

The chain carries TRBV7-8 and TRBJ1-2; tentatively, D is TRBD1 (6 bases). Trimming shortened V by 5 bases and J by 4 bases, and 17 bases separated the two germline ends. Germline V gene lookup returns CDR1 SGHVS and CDR2 FQNEAQ. This CDR3 region has 15 residues. The chain's CDR3 is CASSPLDRASYGYTF. DNA for the CDR3: TGTGCCAGCAGCCCGTTGGACAGAGCCAGCTATGGCTACACCTTC.